The 27 T cell receptor beta chains below all came from one sample that was sequenced in a study of early T cells in non-severe SARS-CoV-2 infection. Using its own MiXCR run on the 5' RACE reads, TCRdb lists one record per CDR3 protein. The sample lists roughly 45,000 distinct CDR3 sequences, 3.5% to 5% occurring once. Sequenced sample: whole blood. Receptor source: an adult who was a healthcare worker with PCR-confirmed SARS-CoV-2 infection or an uninfected control (not recorded which).

This clonotype was detected many times. The gene calls are TRBV5-4 and TRBJ2-3, with D perhaps being TRBD1 or TRBD2 (9 bases each). The CDR3 spans 16 residues. From germline, CDR1 is SGHNT and CDR2 YYREEE (reference sequence). V lost 1 base and J lost 6, with 18 bases in between. The CDR3 sequence is CASSLLSGGTGDTQYF. CDR3 bases: TGTGCCAGCAGCTTGCTAAGCGGGGGGACAGGGGATACGCAGTATTTT.

In this sample, this clonotype turned up many times. Compared with germline, one end of the junction differs, possibly owing to a read error. The V call is TRBV20-1, the J call TRBJ2-7, with D possibly being TRBD1 or TRBD2 (5 bases each). Germline CDR1 reads DFQATT; CDR2 reads SNEGSKA (reference sequence). The CDR3 covers 10 residues. CDR3 amino acids: CSARARDPVF. CDR3 nucleotide sequence: TGCAGTGCTAGAGCTCGGGACCCAGTTTTC.

Ten or more counts support this clonotype. The rearrangement links TRBV21-1 to TRBJ2-7. TRBV21-1 is an annotated pseudogene. The CDR3 totals 10 residues. CDR3 loop: CASSSYEQYF. The CDR3, as DNA: TGTGCCAGCAGCAGCTACGAGCAGTACTTC.

The gene calls are TRBV11-2 and TRBJ2-1, with 11 bases identical to TRBD2. There are 16 residues in the CDR3. V lost 5 bases and J lost 7; bases outside the gene matches: 10. Germline-derived CDR1 and CDR2 are SGHAT and FQNNGV. The CDR3 DNA is TGTGCCAGCAGCGCATCTAGCGGGGGGCCGCAGAATGAGCAGTTCTTC. It translates to CASSASSGGPQNEQFF.

In this sample, this clonotype turned up many times. The chain recombines TRBV10-2 with TRBJ2-7; TRBD1 or TRBD2 may be the D gene (5 bases each). There are 13 residues in the CDR3. V was pared by 7 bases and J by 4 bases, with 14 bases between. CDR1 and CDR2 from the germline V gene are WSHSY and SAAADI. The CDR3 protein is CASIPGPMYEQYF. CDR3 bases: TGCGCCAGCATTCCGGGGCCTATGTACGAGCAGTACTTC.

Ten or more counts support this clonotype. The chain is built from TRBV20-1 and TRBJ2-3; 9 positions match TRBD2. The germline V gene encodes CDR1 DFQATT and CDR2 SNEGSKA (reference sequence). V lost 3 bases to trimming and J lost 7 bases; unmatched junction nucleotides: 11. The CDR3 loop spans 15 amino acids. For the CDR3, the DNA is TGCAGTGCTAGGGCTAGACTAGCGGCCAGTCATACGCAGTATTTT. It specifies CSARARLAASHTQYF.

The table lists this clonotype with many counts. The V gene is TRBV6-6, the J gene TRBJ2-5; D gene uncertain. Trimming stripped 5 bases from V and 5 bases from J, with 18 bases between. CDR3 size: 15 residues. CDR1 MNHNY and CDR2 SVGAGI come from the germline V gene (reference sequence). CDR3 residues: CASSTLGNRAETQYF. DNA for the CDR3: TGTGCCAGCAGTACTCTAGGAAACCGCGCGGAGACCCAGTACTTC.

This clonotype was seen only a few times. The chain recombines TRBV5-1 with TRBJ1-1; D is uncertain. Germline V gene lookup returns CDR1 SGHRS and CDR2 YFSETQ. V lost 0 bases to trimming and J lost 2 bases, with 8 bases between them. CDR3 length: 14 amino acids. The CDR3 coding sequence is TGCGCCAGCAGCTTGGGGGCGGTTAACACTGAAGCTTTCTTT. Protein sequence: CASSLGAVNTEAFF.

This clonotype turned up a few times. V gene TRBV5-1 combines with J gene TRBJ1-1, with D tentatively TRBD1 (6 bases). Trimming removed 4 bases from V and 8 bases from J, with 15 bases in between. Looked up from germline, CDR1 is SGHRS and CDR2 is YFSETQ. The CDR3 runs 13 residues. CDR3 nucleotides: TGCGCCAGCAGCCGGACGGGGGGCTACGAAGCTTTCTTT. It is translated as CASSRTGGYEAFF.

This clonotype was picked up many times. The CDR3 loop is CASRRTAISYNEQFF. As DNA, the CDR3 is TGTGCCAGCAGAAGGACAGCTATTTCCTACAATGAGCAGTTCTTC. J is TRBJ2-1 and V is TRBV6-2 or TRBV6-3, with a possible D match to TRBD1 (6 bases). V was pared by 6 bases and J by 1 base, with 13 bases between. This CDR3 contains 15 residues. Germline-derived CDR1 and CDR2 are MNHEY and SVGEGT.

The sample holds a few counts of this clonotype. The V call is TRBV12-3 or TRBV12-4, the J call TRBJ1-1; D gene unclear. CDR3 length: 13 residues. V was clipped by 2 bases and J by 4 bases, with 8 bases between them. The CDR3 sequence is CASSLRAATEAFF. As DNA, the CDR3 is TGTGCCAGCAGTTTACGGGCCGCCACTGAAGCTTTCTTT.

This clonotype has at least ten counts. The chain recombines TRBV24-1 with TRBJ2-1; TRBD1 matches at 9 bases. After removal of 3 bases from V and 5 bases from J, the junction contained 13 bases not matched to a gene. This CDR3 is built from 18 residues. Looked up from germline, CDR1 is KGHDR and CDR2 is SFDVKD. The CDR3 reads CATSDHPTGTGSDNEQFF. The CDR3 DNA reads as TGTGCCACCAGTGATCATCCCACCGGGACAGGGTCCGACAATGAGCAGTTCTTC.

This clonotype has a count of ten or more. As DNA, the CDR3 is TGTGCCAGCACCCTGGACAGGGGAGGCTACGAGCAGTACTTC. Translated: CASTLDRGGYEQYF. The rearrangement links TRBV2 to TRBJ2-7; TRBD1 matches 9 bases. This CDR3 has 14 amino acids. J gave up 3 bases and V 7 bases, and 7 bases lay outside the gene matches. From germline, CDR1 is SNHLY and CDR2 FYNNEI.

In this sample, this clonotype turned up many times. The V gene is TRBV29-1, the J gene TRBJ2-2; 8 bases match TRBD2. V lost 7 bases to trimming and J lost 0 bases; unmatched junction nucleotides: 7. Germline V lookup: CDR1 SQVTM, CDR2 ANQGSEA. The CDR3 runs 15 residues. Written as DNA, the CDR3 is TGCAGCGCCAAACTAGCGGACGCGAACACCGGGGAGCTGTTTTTT. Amino acids: CSAKLADANTGELFF.

The table lists this clonotype with many counts. V is TRBV10-3 and J is TRBJ2-2; no definite D call. Germline CDR1 is ENHRY and CDR2 is SYGVKD. V dropped 0 bases and J dropped 3 bases, with 8 bases sitting between them. The CDR3 is made up of 15 amino acids. CDR3 bases: TGTGCCATCAGTGAGTCGCGAATCGACACCGGGGAGCTGTTTTTT. Its protein product is CAISESRIDTGELFF.

A few counts support this clonotype. The V gene is TRBV7-2, the J gene TRBJ2-2; no clear D gene. Trimming cost V 3 bases and J 0 bases, with 11 bases left between them. This CDR3 spans 16 amino acids. Germline V gene lookup returns CDR1 SGHTA and CDR2 FQGNSA. The CDR3, as DNA: TGTGCCAGCAGCTTGGGCGTGGCCTCGAACACCGGGGAGCTGTTTTTT. Encoded protein: CASSLGVASNTGELFF.

This clonotype was detected many times. The rearrangement joins TRBV7-2 to TRBJ1-3; D is unresolved. The length of the CDR3 is 17 residues. The V gene's germline CDR1 is SGHTA and CDR2 FQGNSA. Trimming pared 2 bases from V and 0 bases from J, leaving 14 bases between. The CDR3 spells CASSLNVVPVSGNTIYF. DNA of the CDR3: TGTGCCAGCAGCTTAAATGTGGTCCCCGTCTCTGGAAACACCATATATTTT.

This clonotype was recorded at least ten times. The chain has TRBV20-1 and TRBJ2-7, with 10 nucleotides matching TRBD2. This CDR3 is 17 amino acids long. CDR1 is DFQATT and CDR2 is SNEGSKA in the germline V gene (reference sequence). V gave up 0 bases and J gave up 4 bases; unmatched junction bases: 12. CDR3 in amino acids: CSARDRSPSGSRYEQYF. CDR3 DNA: TGCAGTGCTAGAGATCGTTCCCCTAGCGGGAGCCGGTACGAGCAGTACTTC.

The V and J genes are TRBV6-5 and TRBJ2-1; 9 bases are a match to TRBD1. The CDR3 totals 15 residues. Trimming cost V 6 bases and J 9 bases; bases outside gene matches: 12. The germline gives CDR1 MNHEY, CDR2 SVGAGI. The CDR3, as DNA: TGTGCCAGCAGCTCACCCGGGACAGGGATCGGTGAGCAGTTCTTC. Translating gives CASSSPGTGIGEQFF.

This clonotype was counted ten times or more. The J gene is TRBJ2-3, the V gene TRBV15; D possibly corresponds to TRBD1 (7 bases). The germline V gene has CDR1 LNHNV and CDR2 YYDKDF (reference sequence). This CDR3 comprises 17 residues. Trimming left V 0 bases short and J 5 bases short, with 18 bases between. In nucleotides, the CDR3 is TGTGCCACCAGCAGAGAGTTAGGAGGGGGCGGCGGAGATACGCAGTATTTT. It translates to CATSRELGGGGGDTQYF.

This clonotype was seen repeatedly, ten times or more. The V call is TRBV7-3, the J call TRBJ1-2; 9 bases agree with TRBD1. CDR1 is SGHTA and CDR2 is FQGTGA in the germline V gene. The trim removed 2 bases at V and 7 bases at J, leaving 11 bases unmatched. The CDR3 is 16 amino acids. This CDR3 reads CASSLQGPGTGTGYTF. CDR3 in DNA: TGTGCCAGCAGCTTACAAGGACCCGGGACAGGGACTGGCTACACCTTC.

The V and J genes are TRBV21-1 and TRBJ2-1; TRBD2 was called by the table and not checked on the DNA. TRBV21-1 is tagged as a pseudogene. This CDR3 comprises 19 residues. The CDR3 reads CASSPIPGTSGGAYNEQFF. CDR3 bases: TGTGCCAGCAGCCCGATTCCCGGGACTAGCGGGGGGGCCTACAATGAGCAGTTCTTC.

This clonotype occurred many times. The gene calls are TRBV20-1 and TRBJ2-3; D not resolved. The germline V gene has CDR1 DFQATT and CDR2 SNEGSKA (reference sequence). V was trimmed by 0 bases and J by 4 bases, leaving 20 bases between them. The CDR3 covers 17 residues. The CDR3 is CSARDLAGPYSPDTQYF. Written as DNA, the CDR3 is TGCAGTGCTAGAGACTTAGCAGGACCCTATTCTCCAGATACGCAGTATTTT.

The chain combines TRBV10-3 with TRBJ1-5; D ambiguous. Trimming took 2 bases from V and 6 from J, leaving 14 bases between them. The germline gives CDR1 ENHRY, CDR2 SYGVKD. This CDR3 comprises 15 residues. The CDR3 sequence: CAISEAEANRQPQHF. The CDR3 DNA reads as TGTGCCATCAGTGAGGCGGAGGCTAATCGTCAGCCCCAGCATTTT.

This clonotype showed up just a few times. The V and J genes are TRBV18 and TRBJ2-7, with TRBD1 matching over 7 bases. Germline CDR1 reads KGHSH; CDR2 reads LQKENI. The CDR3 consists of 14 residues. The V and J ends lost 3 bases and 12 bases, in that order; junction bases with no gene match: 14. In DNA, the CDR3 is TGTGCCAGCTCACCTGGCTTAGGGACAGATAGGATGTACTTC. Translating gives CASSPGLGTDRMYF.

This clonotype was seen at least ten times. V is TRBV7-2 and J is TRBJ2-3; D gene unclear. The CDR3 covers 16 residues. The germline CDR1 and CDR2 sequences are SGHTA and FQGNSA. The V and J ends lost 1 base and 7 bases respectively, with 18 bases between them. The CDR3 bases are TGTGCCAGCAGCTTAGAGTGGGGTGGATTGGGGAATACGCAGTATTTT. It translates to CASSLEWGGLGNTQYF.

This clonotype was detected many times. V and J are TRBV9 and TRBJ2-7, with a possible D match to TRBD1 (6 bases). Trimming took off 3 bases at V and 2 bases at J, with 18 bases between the two ends. Germline V lookup: CDR1 SGDLS, CDR2 YYNGEE. The CDR3 is made up of 16 amino acids. The DNA for the CDR3 is TGTGCCAGCAGCGGGACCGCAGGGGCTCAGGCCTACGAGCAGTACTTC. Amino acids: CASSGTAGAQAYEQYF.